Listed here is a single T cell receptor (beta chain). Its antigen has not been determined. Base qualities are not provided; no much larger clone lies one nucleotide away. The germline V gene sets CDR1 to SGHRS and CDR2 to YFSETQ. Unmatched junction bases come to 4, with V trimmed by 3 bases and J by 8 bases. The CDR3 starts with the cysteine, ends with the phenylalanine, and has 14 residues. The CDR3 DNA has 42 bases and is translated from base 1. The source of the sample is a study of OX40 agonist ivuxolimab in advanced cancers. Turning to the overall study: Ivuxolimab was a fully human IgG2 agonistic monoclonal antibody targeting the costimulatory receptor OX40 (CD134). Intravenous ivuxolimab was administered to patients every 2 weeks at six dose levels: 0.01, 0.1, 0.3, 1.5, 3 and 10 mg/kg. Of the roughly 52 dose-escalation patients, hepatocellular carcinoma was present in about 20, melanoma in around 15, renal cell carcinoma in 9 and head and neck cancer in 9. In the dose-escalation cohort, approximately 80% of patients were male, and the mean age was roughly 60 years with a range of roughly 20 to 85. Patients were allowed to have had prior anti-PD-1, anti-PD-L1 or anti-CTLA-4 therapy, and approximately 40% of the dose-escalation patients had previously received checkpoint inhibitors. Partial responses occurred in three dose-escalation patients, of whom one had hepatocellular carcinoma and two had cutaneous melanoma. Peripheral TCRbeta sequencing was intended to test whether TCR sequence diversity was altered and clonal T-cell expansion was caused by ivuxolimab. The monotherapy dose-escalation portion (N of about 50 patients) of the phase I ivuxolimab trial is reported in the paper. What the authors observed across the whole study: Low levels of normalized T-cell clonal expansion were also seen in some patients who did not respond. After ivuxolimab, CD8+ T cells had more expanded clones than CD4+ T cells on average. In partial responders in the 0.1-3.0 mg/kg groups, normalized peripheral clonal expansion was found to be among the lowest, especially among CD8+ T cells. Clonal expansion of both CD4+ and CD8+ blood T cells was observed from baseline to week 6 at doses 0.1 to 3.0 mg/kg. Antigen specificity was not determined for the clonally expanded peripheral T cells.

The trial excluded patients who had a history of autoimmune disease or were on systemic immunosuppression. Peripheral blood for TCR sequencing was collected from all dose cohorts at baseline, on cycle 4 day 1, and on cycle 7 day 1. The samples were taken from a phase I, first-in-human, multicenter, open-label dose-escalation trial of ivuxolimab. Adults with locally advanced or metastatic melanoma, renal cell carcinoma, hepatocellular carcinoma or head and neck squamous cell carcinoma were enrolled in the trial. Before TCR sequencing, CD4+ and CD8+ T cells were separately sorted from peripheral blood. For sequencing of the TCRbeta CDR3 region, genomic DNA was extracted from the sorted cells. The immunoSEQ Assay was used for sequencing of TCRbeta CDR3 regions. Here the immuneACCESS table is served through TCRdb, limited to in-frame sequences with V and J called. Missing clones are a known gap in these copies; in checked studies unresolved V genes cover under half, and the rest lacks a known reason. The sample table records fewer than 40,000 clones; approximately 80% of these occur just once. Almost 10% of the sample lies in the top ten.

Specimen: CD4+ or CD8+ T cells sorted from blood, collected in a trial of the OX40 agonist ivuxolimab. This TCR derives from an adult with an advanced solid tumor such as melanoma, head and neck, liver or kidney cancer. Recombination linked TRBV5-1 to TRBJ1-6, with TRBD1 matching 8 junction bases. For the CDR3, the sequence is CASSWDRRDSPLHF. The bases read TGCGCCAGCAGCTGGGACAGGAGAGATTCACCCCTCCACTTT.